One sample yielded the 8 T cell receptor beta chains listed below, sequenced in a study of T cells in Graves' hyperthyroidism and ophthalmopathy. TCR beta CDR3 regions were amplified from RNA. First-round RT-PCR of the TCR CDR3 relied on the HTBI primer set. TCRdb independently ran MiXCR on the multiplex PCR reads; one entry per CDR3 protein. The sample includes about 350,000 distinct CDR3 sequences, 15% to 20% of them seen just once. What was sequenced was blood. The receptors were sampled from a woman between 18 and 29 years old with Graves' hyperthyroidism.

In the case of this clonotype: The conserved phenylalanine or tryptophan normally closing the CDR3 is absent here, so this likely arose from a read error. The chain couples TRBV7-2 to TRBJ1-1; D ambiguous. Looked up from germline, CDR1 is SGHTA and CDR2 is FQGNSA. Between the trimmed V and J ends, which lost 7 bases and 1 base, there was a span of 10 bases. The CDR3 covers 13 residues. CDR3 protein: CASKRTENTEAFV. CDR3 DNA: TGTGCCAGCAAACGGACTGAGAACACTGAAGCTTTCGTT.

This clonotype has a handful of counts. A much larger clone sits a single nucleotide away, making a read error possible. The J gene is TRBJ2-2, the V gene TRBV12-3 or TRBV12-4; 8 bases match TRBD1. The length of the CDR3 is 16 residues. For the CDR3, the DNA is TGTGCCAGCAGTCCCACAGGGGGTTCGAACACCGGGGAGCTGTGTTTT. The encoded protein is CASSPTGGSNTGELCF.

This clonotype was counted many times. This chain uses TRBV20-1 with TRBJ2-7, with D tentatively TRBD1 (5 bases). In germline, CDR1 is DFQATT, CDR2 SNEGSKA (reference sequence). The CDR3 sequence is 15 residues long. Deletions cut 6 bases from V and 2 bases from J, with 20 bases between. CDR3 region: CSARPVWGSTYEQYF. In DNA, the CDR3 is TGCAGTGCCAGACCTGTTTGGGGCAGTACCTACGAGCAGTACTTC.

This clonotype was recorded at least ten times. V and J are TRBV12-3 or TRBV12-4 and TRBJ1-2, with 7 bases fitting TRBD1. The CDR3 contains 12 residues. Trimming at V came to 5 bases and at J to 8 bases, leaving 5 bases not matched to a gene. The CDR3 spells CASSMTGSGYTF. DNA for the CDR3: TGTGCCAGCAGTATGACAGGGTCCGGCTACACCTTC.

In its sample, this clonotype was seen many times. This sequence joins TRBV12-3 or TRBV12-4 and TRBJ1-2; D ambiguous. The CDR3 spans 13 residues. The germline V and J ends were trimmed by 2 bases and 4 bases, with 8 bases remaining between them. The CDR3 nucleotides are TGTGCCAGCAGTTTAAGACGGGCCTATGGCTACACCTTC. Amino acids: CASSLRRAYGYTF.

The table lists this clonotype with many counts. The V and J genes are TRBV12-3 or TRBV12-4 and TRBJ1-5, with 12 bases lining up with TRBD1. The CDR3 is 18 amino acids. The trim removed 5 bases at V and 2 bases at J, leaving 10 bases unmatched. In nucleotides, the CDR3 is TGTGCCAGCAGTCGGGACAGGGGGCGAGGGGTGGGCAATCAGCCCCAGCATTTT. Translated, it gives CASSRDRGRGVGNQPQHF.

This clonotype has a count of ten or more. The J gene is TRBJ2-2, the V gene TRBV4-2; D is perhaps TRBD2 (5 bases). The length of the CDR3 is 15 residues. Looked up from germline, CDR1 is LGHNA and CDR2 is YNFKEQ. V gave up 0 bases and J gave up 7 bases, with 12 bases separating them. This CDR3 reads CASSQDRRSGGELFF. DNA of the CDR3: TGTGCCAGCAGCCAAGATAGGAGGTCGGGCGGGGAGCTGTTTTTT.

In its sample, this clonotype was seen many times. The rearrangement joins TRBV7-3 to TRBJ1-1; D possibly corresponds to TRBD1 (5 bases). The germline gives CDR1 SGHTA, CDR2 FQGTGA. V was trimmed by 4 bases and J by 5 bases, leaving 11 bases between them. The CDR3 contains 13 residues. The CDR3 DNA reads TGTGCCAGCAGCTGGGATGGGGGGACTGAAGCTTTCTTT. It yields the protein CASSWDGGTEAFF.